This T cell receptor beta chain emerged from a study of brain T cells in children with intractable seizures. General observations from the study: Patients' HCMV serostatus was unknown; virus specificity rests on CDR3 similarity alone. Absence of clones before surgery may stem from lower sequencing depth.

This clone was observed a few times. Its target is unknown. Before surgery, patients took at least one anti-epileptic drug. The repertoire was sequenced with immunoSEQ multiplex PCR; TCRdb's copy has only in-frame clones and lacks some. The table has 100,000 to 120,000 clones, under 95% seen once; the top ten hold approximately 3.9%. The source material was peripheral blood, sampled at surgery. The source is a boy in the first two years of life with hemimegalencephaly and intractable seizures.

CDR3 nucleotide sequence: TGTGCCAGCAGCTTTAGCGGGAGGGCCAATGAGCAGTTCTTC. It encodes CASSFSGRANEQFF. V is TRBV11-2 and J is TRBJ2-1; 11 bases line up with TRBD2. This CDR3 spans 14 amino acids. V lost 3 bases, J lost 6 bases, and 1 base stayed unmatched. Germline CDR1 is SGHAT and CDR2 is FQNNGV. The full variable domain, with the rest looked up from reference TRBV11-2 and TRBJ2-1, is EAGVAQSPRYKIIEKRQSVAFWCNPISGHATLYWYQQILGQGPKLLIQFQNNGVVDDSQLPKDRFSAERLKGVDSTLKIQPAKLEDSAVYLCASSFSGRANEQFFGPGTRLTVL.